These T cell receptor beta chains were read from a single sample in a study of blood T cell repertoires in COVID-19. TCRdb keeps only in-frame clones here, not all; method: immunoSEQ multiplex PCR. The table shows 18,000 or so clones, with approximately 85% occurring only once. The sequencing input was peripheral blood. The source is a human donor with active COVID-19. The donor label of this sample is uncertain. CDR3s include the opening cysteine and the closing phenylalanine or tryptophan. The order of the fields is CDR3 DNA, CDR3 protein, clone size, J gene, D gene, V gene. The D gene is left open where the match is weak. Not all rows give a size; the values are once, few, many and, for expanded clones, a class.

CDR3 DNA: TGTGCCAGCCAATGGGACTACACAGATACGCAGTATTTT
CDR3 protein: CASQWDYTDTQYF
clone size: once
J gene: TRBJ2-3
D gene: TRBD2
V gene: TRBV18

CDR3 DNA: TGTGCCAGCAGCGGGGACAAGAATCAGCCCCAGCATTTT
CDR3 protein: CASSGDKNQPQHF
clone size: -
J gene: TRBJ1-5
D gene: -
V gene: TRBV6-5

CDR3 DNA: TGCGCCAGCAGCTTGGCCGGGAGGACAGGGGATCAGCCCCAGCATTTT
CDR3 protein: CASSLAGRTGDQPQHF
clone size: -
J gene: TRBJ1-5
D gene: TRBD1
V gene: TRBV5-1

CDR3 DNA: TGTGCCAGCAGACCGGGACAGGGGGCAGGGGAGCAGTACTTC
CDR3 protein: CASRPGQGAGEQYF
clone size: -
J gene: TRBJ2-7
D gene: TRBD1
V gene: TRBV5-4

CDR3 DNA: TGTGCCAGTTCTAGCGGGGTCTCCTACGAGCAGTACTTC
CDR3 protein: CASSSGVSYEQYF
clone size: -
J gene: TRBJ2-7
D gene: TRBD2
V gene: TRBV9

CDR3 DNA: TGTGCCAGCAGTTCCCCTCCTCAGCCCCAGCATTTT
CDR3 protein: CASSSPPQPQHF
clone size: -
J gene: TRBJ1-5
D gene: -
V gene: TRBV6-2/TRBV6-3

CDR3 DNA: TGCGCCAGCAGCTTACAGGATCAAGAGACCCAGTACTTC
CDR3 protein: CASSLQDQETQYF
clone size: once
J gene: TRBJ2-5
D gene: -
V gene: TRBV5-1

CDR3 DNA: TGCGCCAGCAGCCAAGACGCCAGCTCTGGAAACACCATATATTTT
CDR3 protein: CASSQDASSGNTIYF
clone size: -
J gene: TRBJ1-3
D gene: -
V gene: TRBV4-3

CDR3 DNA: TGTGCCAGCAGCTTAAACCAGGGGCTTGGCTACACCTTC
CDR3 protein: CASSLNQGLGYTF
clone size: -
J gene: TRBJ1-2
D gene: -
V gene: TRBV7-3

CDR3 DNA: TGTGCCAGCAGCTTATACACAGATACGCAGTATTTT
CDR3 protein: CASSLYTDTQYF
clone size: -
J gene: TRBJ2-3
D gene: -
V gene: TRBV7-2

CDR3 DNA: TGTGCCAGCAGCTTAGTAGGGGGGGGCAATCAGCCCCAGCATTTT
CDR3 protein: CASSLVGGGNQPQHF
clone size: -
J gene: TRBJ1-5
D gene: -
V gene: TRBV11-2

CDR3 DNA: TGTGCCAGCAGCCAAGAGGGACTCACTAACTACGAGCAGTACTTC
CDR3 protein: CASSQEGLTNYEQYF
clone size: -
J gene: TRBJ2-7
D gene: -
V gene: TRBV4-2

CDR3 DNA: TGTGCCAGCAGCCAAGACAGGAACACTGAAGCTTTCTTT
CDR3 protein: CASSQDRNTEAFF
clone size: once
J gene: TRBJ1-1
D gene: -
V gene: TRBV3-1/TRBV3-2

CDR3 DNA: TGTGCCAGCAGCCAAGTTAACGAGCAGTACTTC
CDR3 protein: CASSQVNEQYF
clone size: -
J gene: TRBJ2-7
D gene: -
V gene: TRBV3-1/TRBV3-2

CDR3 DNA: TGTGCCAGCAGCGTAGGCAGGGTTGGGTACAATGAGCAGTTCTTC
CDR3 protein: CASSVGRVGYNEQFF
clone size: -
J gene: TRBJ2-1
D gene: -
V gene: TRBV9

CDR3 DNA: TGCGCCAGCAGCCAGAACCCCGGGGGGACCGGGGAGCTGTTTTTT
CDR3 protein: CASSQNPGGTGELFF
clone size: -
J gene: TRBJ2-2
D gene: TRBD2
V gene: TRBV4-3

CDR3 DNA: TGTGCCAGCAGCGTAGCAGCGGGAGGGCTCTCCGGGGAGCTGTTTTTT
CDR3 protein: CASSVAAGGLSGELFF
clone size: -
J gene: TRBJ2-2
D gene: TRBD2
V gene: TRBV9